The sample holds many counts of the clone carrying this T cell receptor (beta chain). Its antigen is as yet unknown. This CDR3 comprises 14 residues. V shed 6 bases and J shed 1 base, with 12 bases lying between them. In germline, CDR1 is SGHTA, CDR2 FQGTGA. The source of the sample is a study of blood T cells in healthy people across ages. Study-wide results and limits: Per million T cells, TCR beta diversity dropped about linearly as age rose.

Healthy Caucasians from Russia aged about 6 to 90 served as donors. With a J-beta primer mix and a sample-barcoded 5' primer, a second PCR ran 7 to 11 cycles. Template switching added a 12-random-nucleotide identifier to every cDNA molecule. TCRdb re-derived calls from the 5' RACE reads in MiXCR, one entry per CDR3 protein. Found here are fewer than 2,000,000 distinct CDR3 sequences, roughly two fifths of them singletons; the top ten hold roughly 24%. The TCR originated in a human donor in good health. The chain has TRBV7-3 and TRBJ1-1, with D uncertain. The sample taken for sequencing was blood. The CDR3 is CASSLRATNTEAFF. CDR3 nucleotide sequence: TGTGCCAGCAGTTTGAGAGCCACGAACACTGAAGCTTTCTTT.